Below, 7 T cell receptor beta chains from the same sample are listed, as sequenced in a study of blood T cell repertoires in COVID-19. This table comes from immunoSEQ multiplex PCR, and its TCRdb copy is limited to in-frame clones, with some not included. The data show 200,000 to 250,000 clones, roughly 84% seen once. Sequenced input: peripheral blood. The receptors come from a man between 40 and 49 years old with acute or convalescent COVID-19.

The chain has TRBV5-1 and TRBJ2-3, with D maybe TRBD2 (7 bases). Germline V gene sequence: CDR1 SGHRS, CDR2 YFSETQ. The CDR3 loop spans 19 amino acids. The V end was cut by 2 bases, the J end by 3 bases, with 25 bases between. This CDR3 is CASSFASSGGRESTDTQYF. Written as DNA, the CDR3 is TGCGCCAGCAGCTTTGCCTCCTCCGGGGGGCGCGAATCAACAGATACGCAGTATTTT.

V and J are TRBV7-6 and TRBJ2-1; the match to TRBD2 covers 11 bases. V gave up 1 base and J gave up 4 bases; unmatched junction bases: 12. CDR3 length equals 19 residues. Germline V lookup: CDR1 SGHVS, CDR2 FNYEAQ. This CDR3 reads CASSLGGTSGGLFYNEQFF. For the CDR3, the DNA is TGTGCCAGCAGCTTAGGTGGGACTAGCGGAGGTCTTTTTTACAATGAGCAGTTCTTC.

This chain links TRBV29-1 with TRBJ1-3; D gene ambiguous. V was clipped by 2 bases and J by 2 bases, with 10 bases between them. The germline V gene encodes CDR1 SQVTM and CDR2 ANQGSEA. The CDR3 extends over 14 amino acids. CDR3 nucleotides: TGCAGCGTTGAAAAGATAGAGGCTGGAAACACCATATATTTT. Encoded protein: CSVEKIEAGNTIYF. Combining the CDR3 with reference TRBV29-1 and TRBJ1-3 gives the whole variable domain SAVISQKPSRDICQRGTSLTIQCQVDSQVTMMFWYRQQPGQSLTLIATANQGSEATYESGFVIDKFPISRPNLTFSTLTVSNMSPEDSSIYLCSVEKIEAGNTIYFGEGSWLTVV.

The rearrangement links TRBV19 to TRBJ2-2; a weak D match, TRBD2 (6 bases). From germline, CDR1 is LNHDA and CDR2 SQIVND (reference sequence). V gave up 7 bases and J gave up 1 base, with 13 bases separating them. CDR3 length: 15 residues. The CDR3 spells CASTLLGGNTGELFF. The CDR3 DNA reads TGTGCCAGTACCCTCCTGGGAGGGAACACCGGGGAGCTGTTTTTT.

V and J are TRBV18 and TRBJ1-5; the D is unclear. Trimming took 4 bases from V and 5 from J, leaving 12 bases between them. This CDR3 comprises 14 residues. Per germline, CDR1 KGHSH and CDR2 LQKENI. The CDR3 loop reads CASSLEPDYQPQHF. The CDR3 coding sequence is TGTGCCAGCTCACTGGAGCCGGATTATCAGCCCCAGCATTTT.

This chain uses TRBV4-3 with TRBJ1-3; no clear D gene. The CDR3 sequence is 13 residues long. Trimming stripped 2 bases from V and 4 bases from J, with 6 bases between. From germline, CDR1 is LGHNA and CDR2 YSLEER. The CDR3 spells CASSQQIGNTIYF. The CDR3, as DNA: TGCGCCAGCAGCCAACAGATAGGAAACACCATATATTTT.

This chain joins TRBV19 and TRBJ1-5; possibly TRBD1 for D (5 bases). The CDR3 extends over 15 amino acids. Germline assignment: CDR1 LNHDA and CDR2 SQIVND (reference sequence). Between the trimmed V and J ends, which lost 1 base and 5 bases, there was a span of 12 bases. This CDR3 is CASSIGLGGDQPQHF. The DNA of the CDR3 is TGTGCCAGTAGTATAGGACTGGGGGGAGATCAGCCCCAGCATTTT.